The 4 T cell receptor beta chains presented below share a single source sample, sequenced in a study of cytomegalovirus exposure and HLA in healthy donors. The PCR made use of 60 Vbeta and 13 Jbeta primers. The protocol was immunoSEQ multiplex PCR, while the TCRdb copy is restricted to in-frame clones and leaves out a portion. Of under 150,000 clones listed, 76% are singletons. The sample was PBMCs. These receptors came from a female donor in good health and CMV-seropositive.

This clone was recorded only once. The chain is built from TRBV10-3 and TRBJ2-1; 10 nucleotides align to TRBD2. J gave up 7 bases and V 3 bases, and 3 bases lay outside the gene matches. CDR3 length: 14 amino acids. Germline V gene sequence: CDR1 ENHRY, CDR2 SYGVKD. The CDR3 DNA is TGTGCCATCAGTGAAGGTAGCGGGGGGAATGAGCAGTTCTTC. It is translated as CAISEGSGGNEQFF.

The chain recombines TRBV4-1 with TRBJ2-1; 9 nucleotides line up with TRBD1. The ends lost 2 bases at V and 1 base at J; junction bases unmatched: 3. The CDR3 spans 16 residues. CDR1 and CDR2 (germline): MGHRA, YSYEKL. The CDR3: CASSQWTGDSYNEQFF. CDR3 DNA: TGCGCCAGCAGCCAATGGACAGGGGATTCCTACAATGAGCAGTTCTTC.

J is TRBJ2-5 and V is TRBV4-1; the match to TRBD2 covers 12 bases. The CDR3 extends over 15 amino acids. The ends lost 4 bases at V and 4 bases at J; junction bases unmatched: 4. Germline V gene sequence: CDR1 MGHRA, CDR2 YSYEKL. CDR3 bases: TGCGCCAGCAGCCCGAGACTAGCGGGAGTAGAGACCCAGTACTTC. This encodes CASSPRLAGVETQYF.

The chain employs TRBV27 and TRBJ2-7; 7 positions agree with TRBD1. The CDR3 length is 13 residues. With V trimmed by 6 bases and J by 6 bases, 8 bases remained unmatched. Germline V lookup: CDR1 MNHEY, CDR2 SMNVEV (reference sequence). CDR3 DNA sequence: TGTGCCAGCAGGAAGACAGGGAGCTTCGAGCAGTACTTC. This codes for CASRKTGSFEQYF.